Below, 4 T cell receptor beta chains from the same sample are listed, as sequenced in a study of regulatory and conventional T cells in breast cancer. TCRdb called the PCR reads again in MiXCR, with one record for every CDR3 protein. The table records 9,000 to 13,000 distinct CDR3 sequences, about 32% of them present only once. Sequencing was performed on conventional T cells from blood. These receptors came from a male donor in good health.

In this sample, this clonotype turned up a few times. The chain couples TRBV10-3 to TRBJ1-5; D is ambiguous. Germline V gives CDR1 ENHRY, CDR2 SYGVKD. The V end lost 10 bases, the J end lost 0 bases, and 10 bases lay between the germline ends. The CDR3 length is 13 residues. CDR3: CATRLNSNQPQHF. In DNA form, the CDR3 reads TGTGCCACACGACTGAATAGCAATCAGCCCCAGCATTTT.

This clonotype showed up just a few times. The CDR3 here is CASSRGGGINQPQHF. For the CDR3, the DNA is TGTGCCAGCAGCCGGGGAGGGGGGATCAATCAGCCCCAGCATTTT. The chain combines TRBV5-6 with TRBJ1-5, with D perhaps TRBD1 (6 bases). V gave up 4 bases and J gave up 3 bases, with 14 bases separating them. The germline CDR1 and CDR2 sequences are SGHDT and YYEEEE. This CDR3 is built from 15 residues. Supplemented by reference TRBV5-6 and TRBJ1-5, the full variable domain reads DAGVTQSPTHLIKTRGQQVTLRCSPKSGHDTVSWYQQALGQGPQFIFQYYEEEERQRGNFPDRFSGHQFPNYSSELNVNALLLGDSALYLCASSRGGGINQPQHFGDGTRLSIL.

By its share, this clonotype is medium-sized. This rearrangement joins TRBV10-3 to TRBJ2-5; D is undetermined. V was clipped by 8 bases and J by 5 bases, with 12 bases between them. This CDR3 comprises 12 residues. Germline CDR1 is ENHRY and CDR2 is SYGVKD. The CDR3 sequence: CAISPNLETQYF. The CDR3 region has the DNA TGTGCCATCTCCCCCAACCTGGAGACCCAGTACTTC.

The chain couples TRBV6-1 to TRBJ1-1; no clear D gene. Trimming left V 3 bases short and J 0 bases short, with 8 bases between. CDR3 length equals 14 residues. Germline values: CDR1 MNHNS, CDR2 SASEGT. This CDR3 reads CASSESGMNTEAFF. CDR3 coding DNA: TGTGCCAGCAGTGAGTCGGGAATGAACACTGAAGCTTTCTTT.